The T cell receptor beta chain under discussion was sequenced for a study of graft-versus-host responses after intestinal transplantation. Study-level background: Each patient got anti-thymocyte globulin induction, then tacrolimus and steroids for around three years. Overall study findings and caveats: GvH clonotypes were identified within recipient marrow, with a subset emerging first in ileum or blood.

As concerns this clone: Antigen: not known.

Some clones are missing from TCRdb's copy, which holds only in-frame ones; the method was immunoSEQ multiplex PCR. Found here are 15,000 or so clones, 80% to 90% of them singletons; the top ten hold around 5.8%. Germline V gene lookup returns CDR1 SGDLS and CDR2 YYNGEE. The CDR3 runs 15 residues. Trimming left V 4 bases short and J 0 bases short, with 14 bases between. Sequencing used PBMCs, obtained roughly 110 days after intestinal transplant. The sequence came from a human patient who received an intestinal transplant, so some T cells may come from the graft donor. This chain joins TRBV9 and TRBJ2-7; D not resolved. The CDR3 nucleotides are TGTGCCAGCAGCAACACAGAGTTTCTCTCCTACGAGCAGTACTTC. It codes for CASSNTEFLSYEQYF.